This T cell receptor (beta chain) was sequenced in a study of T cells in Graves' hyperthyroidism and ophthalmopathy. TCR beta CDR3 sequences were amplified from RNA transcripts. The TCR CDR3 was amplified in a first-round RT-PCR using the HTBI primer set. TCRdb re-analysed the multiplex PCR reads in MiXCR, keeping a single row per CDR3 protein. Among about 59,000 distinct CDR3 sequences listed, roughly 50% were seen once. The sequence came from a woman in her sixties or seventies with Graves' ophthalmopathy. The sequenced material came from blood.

The CDR3 DNA reads as TGTGCCAGCAGCTTGGGGGGCGCAGATACGCAGTATTTT. The encoded protein is CASSLGGADTQYF. The gene calls are TRBV7-2 and TRBJ2-3; D may be TRBD1 or TRBD2 (6 bases each). The CDR3 consists of 13 residues. Trimming pared 3 bases from V and 4 bases from J, leaving 8 bases between. From germline, CDR1 is SGHTA and CDR2 FQGNSA. The full variable domain, rest sourced from reference TRBV7-2 and TRBJ2-3, is GAGVSQSPSNKVTEKGKDVELRCDPISGHTALYWYRQSLGQGLEFLIYFQGNSAPDKSGLPSDRFSAERTGGSVSTLTIQRTQQEDSAVYLCASSLGGADTQYFGPGTRLTVL.